These T cell receptor beta chains were read from a single sample in a study of molecular identifiers for immune sequencing clone quantification. In TCRdb, the PCR reads were re-called with MiXCR into one record per CDR3 protein. The sample yields about 100,000 distinct CDR3 sequences, roughly 38% seen once. Specimen: naive CD8+ T cells from blood, with Jurkat cell RNA spiked in. These receptors came from a human donor in good health. Some libraries in this study had Jurkat cell RNA spiked in. The CDR3 runs from the conserved cysteine through the conserved F or W.

len: 16; j_gene: TRBJ2-1; v_gene: TRBV29-1; CDR3aa: CSVGSSGRPFLNEQFF
len: 15; j_gene: TRBJ1-1; v_gene: TRBV28; CDR3aa: CASSFPREGHTEAFF
len: 15; j_gene: TRBJ2-1; v_gene: TRBV7-8; CDR3aa: CASSLVAGVYNEQFF
len: 13; j_gene: TRBJ2-7; v_gene: TRBV11-2; CDR3aa: CASSRVRGDEQYF
len: 12; j_gene: TRBJ2-1; v_gene: TRBV12-3/TRBV12-4; CDR3aa: CASSSSGLVQFF
len: 16; j_gene: TRBJ2-7; v_gene: TRBV20-1; CDR3aa: CSAREIPGLGSYELYF
len: 14; j_gene: TRBJ1-4; v_gene: TRBV20-1; CDR3aa: CSARSPATNEKLFF
len: 17; j_gene: TRBJ2-3; v_gene: TRBV4-3; CDR3aa: CASGQDRGRGLVDTQYF
len: 11; j_gene: TRBJ2-3; v_gene: TRBV20-1; CDR3aa: CSAPYTDTQYF
len: 16; j_gene: TRBJ2-5; v_gene: TRBV7-2; CDR3aa: CASSLGLAGVLETQYF
len: 13; j_gene: TRBJ1-2; v_gene: TRBV12-3/TRBV12-4; CDR3aa: CASSPTYSYGYTF
len: 10; j_gene: TRBJ2-5; v_gene: TRBV20-1; CDR3aa: CSAAKETQYF
len: 14; j_gene: TRBJ2-1; v_gene: TRBV29-1; CDR3aa: CSVEETGAYNEQFF
len: 14; j_gene: TRBJ1-3; v_gene: TRBV4-3; CDR3aa: CASSLTGSGNTIYF
len: 14; j_gene: TRBJ2-2; v_gene: TRBV4-1; CDR3aa: CASSQVDLSGELFF
len: 14; j_gene: TRBJ1-5; v_gene: TRBV28; CDR3aa: CASSFGGDNQPQHF
len: 15; j_gene: TRBJ2-2; v_gene: TRBV24-1; CDR3aa: CATSDLRRNTGELFF
len: 13; j_gene: TRBJ2-3; v_gene: TRBV12-3/TRBV12-4; CDR3aa: CASWVASTDTQYF
len: 14; j_gene: TRBJ1-1; v_gene: TRBV12-3/TRBV12-4; CDR3aa: CASSQGRLNTEAFF
len: 16; j_gene: TRBJ2-6; v_gene: TRBV2; CDR3aa: CASSDGQPGGANVLTF
len: 14; j_gene: TRBJ2-1; v_gene: TRBV28; CDR3aa: CASSLISSDNEQFF
len: 14; j_gene: TRBJ2-7; v_gene: TRBV19; CDR3aa: CASTPAAGHYEQYF
len: 15; j_gene: TRBJ1-6; v_gene: TRBV15; CDR3aa: CATSRVTRHNSPLHF
len: 17; j_gene: TRBJ1-5; v_gene: TRBV5-1; CDR3aa: CASTLDRETPSHPPQHF
len: 17; j_gene: TRBJ2-7; v_gene: TRBV6-5; CDR3aa: CASSPEFTSGSWYEQYF
len: 16; j_gene: TRBJ2-1; v_gene: TRBV11-2; CDR3aa: CASSYAPGTIYNEQFF